One T cell receptor beta chain is described in this entry. Looked up from germline, CDR1 is MDHEN and CDR2 is SYDVKM. The ends lost 9 bases at V and 5 bases at J; junction bases unmatched: 9. The length of the CDR3 is 13 residues. The data were taken from a study of blood T cell repertoires in COVID-19. Per the original methods: Estimates of nucleated cell counts were drawn from the amplification of reference gene primers. Sequencing used immunoSEQ multiplex PCR; TCRdb keeps in-frame clones, though not all of them. From that table come the V and J calls and clone size; the DNA was used to work out D and trimming. The sample consists of around 180,000 clones, 70% to 90% of them appearing once.

This sequence was found in a woman under 40 with acute or convalescent COVID-19. V is TRBV28 and J is TRBJ2-5; TRBD2 matches at 7 bases. Sample: peripheral blood. CDR3 sequence: CASREAQRETQYF. CDR3 sequence (DNA): TGTGCCAGTCGGGAGGCTCAACGGGAGACCCAGTACTTC. Drawing the rest from reference TRBV28 and TRBJ2-5, the complete variable domain is DVKVTQSSRYLVKRTGEKVFLECVQDMDHENMFWYRQDPGLGLRLIYFSYDVKMKEKGDIPEGYSVSREKKERFSLILESASTNQTSMYLCASREAQRETQYFGPGTRLLVL.